These T cell receptor beta chains were read from a single sample in a study of human T cells and chemical hapten exposure. TCRdb re-called the RACE reads with MiXCR, one entry per CDR3 protein. The sample shows 45,000 to 60,000 distinct CDR3 sequences, approximately 13% of them seen only once. Sample: whole blood, taken in connection with sensitization to the hapten diphenylcyclopropenone (DPC). The receptors come from a young man with alopecia areata. Some clones in this sample may be carry-over from other donors' samples. The CDR3 runs from the conserved cysteine through the conserved F or W. Fields, in order: clone size, J gene, V gene, D gene, CDR3 protein, CDR3 DNA. The D gene is left open where the match is weak. The size field is filled for only some rows; it gives once, few, many or a size class.

NA	TRBJ1-1	TRBV24-1	NA	CATSDSGVGGTEAFF	TGTGCCACCAGTGACTCGGGAGTTGGGGGGACTGAAGCTTTCTTT
few	TRBJ1-2	TRBV28	NA	CASSSPSEAGTNYGYTF	TGTGCCAGCAGTTCGCCATCTGAGGCAGGGACTAACTATGGCTACACCTTC
many	TRBJ1-1	TRBV5-4	NA	CASSLAGENTEAFF	TGTGCCAGCAGCTTGGCAGGGGAGAACACTGAAGCTTTCTTT
many	TRBJ1-5	TRBV6-2/TRBV6-3	NA	CASRPDSYQPQHF	TGTGCCAGCAGGCCGGACAGTTATCAGCCCCAGCATTTT
few	TRBJ2-7	TRBV27	TRBD2	CASSFFRGTSGTEQYF	TGTGCCAGCAGCTTTTTTCGTGGGACTAGCGGAACCGAGCAGTACTTC
many	TRBJ1-2	TRBV20-1	NA	CSASDSSTLGRRVYGYTF	TGCAGTGCTAGCGACTCATCTACGTTGGGCCGACGAGTTTATGGCTACACCTTC
few	TRBJ1-3	TRBV28	NA	CASIEASSGNTIYF	TGTGCCAGCATCGAGGCGAGCTCTGGAAACACCATATATTTT
many	TRBJ2-7	TRBV28	NA	CASRAPTGFGEQYF	TGTGCCAGCAGAGCCCCAACAGGGTTTGGGGAGCAGTACTTC
NA	TRBJ2-7	TRBV27	TRBD1	CASSLRWTGGKGWGPPKPYEQYF	TGTGCCAGCAGTTTACGGTGGACAGGGGGGAAAGGATGGGGACCTCCCAAGCCCTACGAGCAGTACTTC
many	TRBJ2-7	TRBV3-1	TRBD2	CASSQEAPAGARSYEQYF	TGTGCCAGCAGCCAAGAAGCCCCAGCGGGGGCGAGGTCCTACGAGCAGTACTTC
many	TRBJ1-5	TRBV12-3/TRBV12-4	NA	CASTPGPPRSNQPQHF	TGTGCCAGCACCCCGGGGCCTCCTCGTAGCAATCAGCCCCAGCATTTT
many	TRBJ2-5	TRBV5-1	NA	CASSLNQETQYF	TGCGCCAGCAGCTTGAACCAAGAGACCCAGTACTTC
few	TRBJ2-1	TRBV12-3/TRBV12-4	NA	CASSLGYEQFF	TGTGCCAGCAGTTTAGGATATGAGCAGTTCTTC
many	TRBJ2-7	TRBV2	NA	CASSGPGASYEQYF	TGTGCCAGCAGTGGCCCCGGGGCCTCCTACGAGCAGTACTTC
NA	TRBJ2-7	TRBV20-1	NA	CSASPSVAYEQYF	TGCAGTGCTAGTCCCAGCGTTGCCTACGAGCAGTACTTC
few	TRBJ2-6	TRBV18	NA	CASSPRSKGSGANVLTF	TGTGCCAGCTCACCACGATCTAAAGGCTCTGGGGCCAACGTCCTGACTTTC
many	TRBJ1-2	TRBV25-1	NA	CASSEYEGRGYTF	TGTGCCAGCAGTGAATATGAGGGACGAGGCTACACCTTC
NA	TRBJ2-2	TRBV11-2	NA	CASSLGLGGYDTGELFF	TGTGCCAGCAGCCTGGGGCTAGGGGGATACGACACCGGGGAGCTGTTTTTT
few	TRBJ2-1	TRBV7-2	TRBD2	CASSPAAGGYNEQFF	TGTGCCAGCAGCCCTGCGGCGGGGGGATACAATGAGCAGTTCTTC
many	TRBJ2-7	TRBV14	TRBD2	CASSQDSGGPYEQYF	TGTGCCAGCAGCCAAGATAGCGGGGGCCCCTACGAGCAGTACTTC
few	TRBJ1-2	TRBV11-2	NA	CASSVTGPGANTF	TGTGCCAGCAGCGTCACAGGGCCGGGTGCTAACACCTTC
NA	TRBJ2-1	TRBV10-3	NA	CAISDIGSGLTYNEQFF	TGTGCCATCAGTGACATCGGGTCAGGGTTGACCTACAATGAGCAGTTCTTC